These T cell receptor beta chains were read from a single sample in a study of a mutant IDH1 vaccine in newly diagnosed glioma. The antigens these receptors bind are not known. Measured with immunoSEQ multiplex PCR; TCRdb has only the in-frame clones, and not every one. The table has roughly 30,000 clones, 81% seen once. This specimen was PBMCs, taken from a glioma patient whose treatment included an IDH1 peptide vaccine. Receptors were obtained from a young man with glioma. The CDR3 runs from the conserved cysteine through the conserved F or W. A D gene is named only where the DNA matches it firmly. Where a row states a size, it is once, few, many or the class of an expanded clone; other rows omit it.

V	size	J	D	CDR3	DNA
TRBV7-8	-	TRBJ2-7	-	CASSSPRESFYEQYF	TGTGCCAGCAGCTCTCCCCGGGAGAGCTTTTACGAGCAGTACTTC
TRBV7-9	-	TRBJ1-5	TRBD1	CASSFGDRGNQPQHF	TGTGCCAGCAGCTTTGGGGACAGGGGCAATCAGCCCCAGCATTTT
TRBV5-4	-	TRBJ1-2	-	CASSSETALQGYTF	TGTGCCAGCAGCTCAGAGACAGCTCTTCAGGGCTACACCTTC
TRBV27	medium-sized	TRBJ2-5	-	CASSFTAWETQYF	TGTGCCAGCAGTTTCACTGCCTGGGAGACCCAGTACTTC
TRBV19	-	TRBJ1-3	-	CASSISMGANSGNTIYF	TGTGCCAGTAGTATCTCTATGGGGGCCAACTCTGGAAACACCATATATTTT
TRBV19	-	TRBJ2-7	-	CASSISVVGRDYEQYF	TGTGCCAGTAGTATCAGCGTCGTGGGCAGAGACTACGAGCAGTACTTC
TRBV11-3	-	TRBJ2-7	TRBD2	CASSLGGMTYEQYF	TGTGCCAGCAGCCTGGGGGGGATGACCTACGAGCAGTACTTC
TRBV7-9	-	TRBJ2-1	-	CASSPAVGGDNEQFF	TGTGCCAGCAGCCCCGCGGTGGGCGGAGACAATGAGCAGTTCTTC
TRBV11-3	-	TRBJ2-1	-	CASSRGPNYNEQFF	TGTGCCAGCAGCCGAGGGCCCAATTACAATGAGCAGTTCTTC
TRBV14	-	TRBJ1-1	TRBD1	CASSSGQGFGPTEAFF	TGTGCCAGCAGCTCGGGACAGGGGTTCGGCCCAACTGAAGCTTTCTTT
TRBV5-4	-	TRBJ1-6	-	CASSLGNSPLHF	TGTGCCAGCAGCTTGGGAAATTCACCCCTCCACTTT
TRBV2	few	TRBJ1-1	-	CASSADGNTEAFF	TGTGCCAGCAGTGCGGACGGGAACACTGAAGCTTTCTTT
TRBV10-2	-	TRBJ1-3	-	CASRGLGPRSGNTIYF	TGCGCCAGCAGGGGACTCGGACCTCGCTCTGGAAACACCATATATTTT
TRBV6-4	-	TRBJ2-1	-	CASSDSSDSGNEQFF	TGTGCCAGCAGTGACTCGTCGGATAGCGGAAATGAGCAGTTCTTC
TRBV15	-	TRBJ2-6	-	CATSRDPSGANVLTF	TGTGCCACCAGCAGAGATCCCTCTGGGGCCAACGTCCTGACTTTC
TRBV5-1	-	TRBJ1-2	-	CASRPGQGRGNYGYTF	TGCGCCAGCAGACCGGGACAAGGGAGAGGGAACTATGGCTACACCTTC
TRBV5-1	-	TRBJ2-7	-	CASSPDGTYEQYF	TGCGCCAGCAGCCCGGACGGAACCTACGAGCAGTACTTC
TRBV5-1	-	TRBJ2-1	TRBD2	CASSLVASGRANEQFF	TGCGCCAGCAGCTTGGTGGCTAGCGGGAGGGCCAATGAGCAGTTCTTC
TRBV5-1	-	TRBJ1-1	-	CASSLEQGGTEAFF	TGCGCCAGCAGCTTGGAACAGGGAGGGACTGAAGCTTTCTTT
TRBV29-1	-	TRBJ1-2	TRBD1	CSVVQTGVLYGYTF	TGCAGCGTTGTGCAGACAGGGGTTTTGTATGGCTACACCTTC
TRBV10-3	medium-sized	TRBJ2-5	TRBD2	CAIQPGGDRREKTQYF	TGTGCCATCCAGCCCGGGGGGGACCGAAGGGAGAAGACCCAGTACTTC
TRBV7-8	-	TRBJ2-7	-	CASSLSGEYEQYF	TGTGCCAGCAGCCTGAGCGGAGAGTACGAGCAGTACTTC
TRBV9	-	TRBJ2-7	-	CASSKGGILSYEQYF	TGTGCCAGCAGCAAGGGTGGGATTCTCTCCTACGAGCAGTACTTC
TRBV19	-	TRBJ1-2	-	CASSRPRTANYGYTF	TGTGCCAGTAGTAGGCCTCGCACAGCTAACTATGGCTACACCTTC
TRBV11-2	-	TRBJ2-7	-	CASNHPDSSYEQYF	TGTGCCAGCAACCACCCGGACAGCTCCTACGAGCAGTACTTC
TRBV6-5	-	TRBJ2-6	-	CASSYAARSGANVLTF	TGTGCCAGCAGTTACGCGGCGCGCTCTGGGGCCAACGTCCTGACTTTC
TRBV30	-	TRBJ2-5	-	CAWRYPRRETQYF	TGTGCCTGGAGGTACCCACGGAGAGAGACCCAGTACTTC